This TCR beta chain was recorded in a study of memory CD4+ T cells and cytomegalovirus serostatus. Single viable CD3+CD4+CD8-CD45RO+ cells were sorted as the memory CD4+ T cells. V was clipped by 2 bases and J by 7 bases, with 11 bases between them. In germline, CDR1 is MNHNY, CDR2 SVGAGI (reference sequence). The CDR3 sequence is 13 residues long. Whole-study results and caveats: The CMV-associated TCR signature appears largely within the CD4+ memory repertoire.

A word on this clone: Its specificity is unknown.

In the source study's methods: Out-of-frame sequences were removed, leaving 2,000,000 or so distinct TCRbeta sequences. Method: immunoSEQ multiplex PCR; TCRdb's copy keeps in-frame clones and lacks some. D and trimming were read from the DNA, whereas the V and J calls and clone size are those reported in that table. The sample consists of roughly 48,000 clones, over 70% of them appearing once. The source is an adult in good health and CMV-seropositive. What was sequenced was memory CD4+ T cells from blood. V usage is TRBV6-6 and J usage is TRBJ1-1; TRBD1 might be the D (5 bases). The DNA for the CDR3 is TGTGCCAGCAGTTACCACCAGGGAGGTGAAGCTTTCTTT. Protein: CASSYHQGGEAFF.